The 16 T cell receptor beta chains below all came from one sample that was sequenced in a study of cytomegalovirus exposure and HLA in healthy donors. Data came from immunoSEQ multiplex PCR; TCRdb stores just in-frame clones and leaves some out. The data hold some 140,000 clones, with around four fifths observed a single time. The sample was PBMCs. These receptors were taken from a woman in her 30s in good health and CMV-seronegative.

This chain connects TRBV7-8 to TRBJ1-5; weak D call: TRBD1 (6 bases). The germline CDR1 and CDR2 sequences are SGHVS and FQNEAQ. The CDR3 contains 15 residues. Trimming took off 0 bases at V and 7 bases at J, with 13 bases between the two ends. The CDR3 reads CASSLAGVTGQPQHF. In nucleotides, the CDR3 is TGTGCCAGCAGCTTAGCGGGGGTGACAGGACAGCCCCAGCATTTT.

This clone is a singleton in its sample. DNA of the CDR3: TGTGCCAGCAGCTCCCGGGACACCCCCTCGATGAAGCAGTTCTTC. Translating gives CASSSRDTPSMKQFF. This chain links TRBV7-8 with TRBJ2-1; the D gene is possibly TRBD1 (6 bases). CDR3 length: 15 amino acids. V was cut by 4 bases and J by 11 bases, with 21 bases left in between. Germline V gene lookup returns CDR1 SGHVS and CDR2 FQNEAQ.

This chain connects TRBV6-6 to TRBJ1-1, with 11 bases aligning to TRBD1. CDR3 length equals 16 residues. Germline V gene data show CDR1 as MNHNY and CDR2 as SVGAGI (reference sequence). V shed 5 bases, J shed 7 bases, and the junction held 12 bases outside the gene matches. The CDR3 here is CASSPPGTGGSGEAFF. DNA of the CDR3: TGTGCCAGCAGTCCGCCAGGGACAGGGGGTTCGGGTGAAGCTTTCTTT.

This chain links TRBV5-8 with TRBJ2-3; a possible D gene is TRBD1 (6 bases). CDR1 and CDR2 from the germline V gene are SGHTS and YDEGEE. Deletions cut 3 bases from V and 6 bases from J, with 17 bases between. This CDR3 contains 15 residues. CDR3 protein: CASSYYAGVADTQYF. The CDR3 coding sequence is TGTGCCAGCAGCTACTACGCAGGGGTAGCGGATACGCAGTATTTT.

CDR3 protein: CASSLAPGTGDSYEQYF. The CDR3, as DNA: TGTGCCAGCAGTTTAGCCCCCGGGACAGGGGATTCCTACGAGCAGTACTTC. The chain combines TRBV28 with TRBJ2-7; 10 nucleotides agree with TRBD1. After removal of 2 bases from V and 1 base from J, the junction contained 8 bases not matched to a gene. CDR3 size: 17 residues. CDR1 is MDHEN, CDR2 SYDVKM, per germline.

In its sample, this clone was seen once. This rearrangement joins TRBV27 to TRBJ1-5; 10 bases map to TRBD1. J gave up 4 bases and V 9 bases, and 15 bases lay outside the gene matches. Looked up from germline, CDR1 is MNHEY and CDR2 is SMNVEV (reference sequence). This CDR3 spans 17 amino acids. The CDR3 loop is CASRPLNLGQGNQPQHF. The CDR3 DNA reads TGTGCCAGTCGACCCCTAAACCTGGGACAGGGGAATCAGCCCCAGCATTTT.

This chain joins TRBV6-1 and TRBJ2-7, with 7 bases matching TRBD1. Germline V CDR1 and CDR2: MNHNS, SASEGT. Trimming cost V 11 bases and J 2 bases; bases outside gene matches: 12. The CDR3 loop spans 14 amino acids. CDR3 nucleotide sequence: TGTGCCTGCCAAGGGACAGTTTTGACCTACGAGCAGTACTTC. This translates into CACQGTVLTYEQYF.

The rearrangement uses TRBV2 and TRBJ2-3, with 8 nucleotides matching TRBD1. CDR1 and CDR2 (germline): SNHLY, FYNNEI. This CDR3 has 14 amino acids. Trimming cost V 6 bases and J 0 bases; bases outside gene matches: 2. CDR3 sequence reads: CASRDRGSTDTQYF. In DNA, the CDR3 is TGTGCCAGCAGAGACAGGGGAAGCACAGATACGCAGTATTTT.

The rearrangement links TRBV19 to TRBJ1-5; 10 bases map to TRBD1. Germline assignment: CDR1 LNHDA and CDR2 SQIVND (reference sequence). V lost 9 bases, J lost 6 bases, and 17 bases stayed unmatched. CDR3 size: 17 residues. CDR3 DNA: TGTGCCAGCCAAAGACAGGGGGCCCTGGGTTCTGGTCAGCCCCAGCATTTT. Amino acid sequence: CASQRQGALGSGQPQHF.

V gene TRBV27 combines with J gene TRBJ2-7, with D maybe TRBD2 (6 bases). V lost 3 bases and J lost 2, with 8 bases in between. This CDR3 has 13 amino acids. The V gene's germline CDR1 is MNHEY and CDR2 SMNVEV (reference sequence). The CDR3 DNA follows: TGTGCCAGCAGTTTGTCGGGGGCCTACGAGCAGTACTTC. This sequence encodes CASSLSGAYEQYF.

The V call is TRBV5-1, the J call TRBJ2-1; TRBD2 agrees at 9 bases. Per germline, CDR1 SGHRS and CDR2 YFSETQ. The CDR3 runs to 14 residues. The J segment lost 5 bases and the V segment lost 6 bases, leaving 6 bases of the junction unmatched. CDR3 residues: CASKSSGDHNEQFF. For the CDR3, the DNA is TGCGCCAGCAAGTCTAGCGGGGACCACAATGAGCAGTTCTTC.

V and J are TRBV29-1 and TRBJ1-5; possibly TRBD1 for D (5 bases). Germline assignment: CDR1 SQVTM and CDR2 ANQGSEA. The V gene lost 4 bases and the J gene lost 0 bases, with 13 bases spanning the gap. The CDR3 is 15 residues long. CDR3 residues: CSVAGGVLSNQPQHF. For the CDR3, the DNA is TGCAGCGTTGCAGGAGGGGTTCTTAGCAATCAGCCCCAGCATTTT.

This clone has a single count. V is TRBV6-1 and J is TRBJ2-5; 13 positions match TRBD2. Germline V gives CDR1 MNHNS, CDR2 SASEGT. The CDR3 totals 15 residues. The trim removed 5 bases at V and 5 bases at J, leaving 5 bases unmatched. The CDR3 bases are TGTGCCAGCAGTACTAGCGGGGGGGCAGGTGAGACCCAGTACTTC. Translated: CASSTSGGAGETQYF.

The chain employs TRBV11-2 and TRBJ1-4, with 8 nucleotides matching TRBD1. The CDR3 consists of 15 residues. The germline CDR1 and CDR2 sequences are SGHAT and FQNNGV. Losses at the gene ends were 5 bases for V and 12 bases for J; bases not matched to a gene: 14. The CDR3 spells CASSAGTGGPWELFF. Here the CDR3 DNA reads TGTGCCAGCAGCGCGGGGACAGGCGGTCCGTGGGAACTGTTTTTT. Drawing the rest from reference TRBV11-2 and TRBJ1-4, the complete variable domain is EAGVAQSPRYKIIEKRQSVAFWCNPISGHATLYWYQQILGQGPKLLIQFQNNGVVDDSQLPKDRFSAERLKGVDSTLKIQPAKLEDSAVYLCASSAGTGGPWELFFGSGTQLSVL.

This chain links TRBV11-2 with TRBJ2-5, with D possibly TRBD2 on 7 matching bases. The V gene's germline CDR1 is SGHAT and CDR2 FQNNGV. V shed 6 bases and J shed 2 bases, with 13 bases lying between them. The CDR3 runs to 14 residues. CDR3 sequence: CASRGGGNQETQYF. The CDR3 DNA reads TGTGCCAGCAGGGGAGGGGGTAATCAAGAGACCCAGTACTTC. Looking up the rest from reference TRBV11-2 and TRBJ2-5 gives the full variable domain: EAGVAQSPRYKIIEKRQSVAFWCNPISGHATLYWYQQILGQGPKLLIQFQNNGVVDDSQLPKDRFSAERLKGVDSTLKIQPAKLEDSAVYLCASRGGGNQETQYFGPGTRLLVL.

This clone was found once. The V and J genes are TRBV27 and TRBJ2-1, with 16 bases lining up with TRBD2. The CDR3 loop spans 18 amino acids. With V trimmed by 5 bases and J by 0 bases, 4 bases remained unmatched. Germline V gives CDR1 MNHEY, CDR2 SMNVEV (reference sequence). CDR3 loop: CASSPGTSGGGSYNEQFF. In DNA, the CDR3 is TGTGCCAGCAGTCCCGGGACTAGCGGGGGGGGCTCCTACAATGAGCAGTTCTTC.